One and the same sample provided the 16 T cell receptor beta chains below, sequenced in a study of early T cells in non-severe SARS-CoV-2 infection. TCRdb called the 5' RACE reads again in MiXCR, with one record for every CDR3 protein. The sample contains some 50,000 distinct CDR3 sequences, roughly 9.2% of which appear only once. Sequencing was carried out using whole blood. These receptor sequences come from an adult who was a healthcare worker with PCR-confirmed SARS-CoV-2 infection or an uninfected control (not recorded which).

In this sample, this clonotype turned up many times. The CDR3 coding sequence is TGTGCCAGCAGCTTACTAAGGGGGCATGAAAAACTGTTTTTT. The encoded protein is CASSLLRGHEKLFF. The chain joins TRBV11-2 to TRBJ1-4; 7 nucleotides align to TRBD1. There are 14 residues in the CDR3. Germline loops: CDR1 SGHAT, CDR2 FQNNGV. V was clipped by 2 bases and J by 6 bases; unmatched bases: 3.

This clonotype was found many times. J is TRBJ2-7 and V is TRBV2, with TRBD2 matching over 14 bases. The CDR3 is 18 residues long. V shed 0 bases and J 4 bases; nucleotides not matched to a gene: 8. Per germline, CDR1 SNHLY and CDR2 FYNNEI. In DNA form, the CDR3 reads TGTGCCAGCAGTGAAGCTGGGACTAGCGGGAGAATTCAGTACGAGCAGTACTTC. Protein: CASSEAGTSGRIQYEQYF.

There are many counts of this clonotype. The rearrangement uses TRBV20-1 and TRBJ2-1, with 14 bases fitting TRBD2. Losses at the gene ends were 4 bases for V and 7 bases for J; bases not matched to a gene: 3. CDR3 length equals 14 residues. Germline CDR1 DFQATT, CDR2 SNEGSKA (reference sequence). The CDR3 DNA is TGCAGTGCTACGGGACTAGCGGGGGTTAATGAGCAGTTCTTC. It codes for CSATGLAGVNEQFF.

This clonotype was counted between two and nine times. The V call is TRBV27, the J call TRBJ2-3, with 10 positions matching TRBD1. V gave up 6 bases and J gave up 4 bases; unmatched junction bases: 1. Germline CDR1 and CDR2: MNHEY and SMNVEV (reference sequence). This CDR3 has 13 residues. CDR3 sequence reads: CASRGTGADTQYF. CDR3 nucleotide sequence: TGTGCCAGCAGGGGGACAGGGGCAGATACGCAGTATTTT.

Ten or more counts support this clonotype. This rearrangement joins TRBV5-1 to TRBJ1-1; D not certain. The CDR3 is made up of 14 amino acids. CDR1 is SGHRS and CDR2 is YFSETQ in the germline V gene. V lost 1 base, J lost 1 base, and 8 bases lay in between. DNA of the CDR3: TGCGCCAGCAGCTTGCGGGGAGAGAACACTGAAGCTTTCTTT. Its protein product is CASSLRGENTEAFF.

This clonotype was detected ten times or more. The rearrangement links TRBV30 to TRBJ2-7; 8 bases fit TRBD1. This CDR3 spans 12 amino acids. Germline V gene data show CDR1 as GTSNPN and CDR2 as SVGIG (reference sequence). The trim removed 4 bases at V and 3 bases at J, leaving 2 bases unmatched. The DNA of the CDR3 is TGTGCCTGGACCGGGACAGGCTACGAGCAGTACTTC. Translated, it gives CAWTGTGYEQYF.

This clonotype was seen a handful of times. V gene TRBV10-1 combines with J gene TRBJ1-1, with 7 positions matching TRBD1. In germline, CDR1 is WNHNN, CDR2 SYGVQD (reference sequence). V lost 2 bases, J lost 4 bases, and 7 bases stayed unmatched. This CDR3 has 15 residues. CDR3 sequence: CASSEDRASITEAFF. CDR3 bases: TGCGCCAGCAGTGAGGACAGGGCGTCCATCACTGAAGCTTTCTTT.

This clonotype came up once. The chain combines TRBV6-2 or TRBV6-3 with TRBJ2-4, with D unclear. The CDR3 spans 11 residues. The germline CDR1 and CDR2 sequences are MNHEY and SVGEGT. V was trimmed by 3 bases and J by 9 bases, leaving 6 bases between them. The chain's CDR3 is CASSYDGIQYF. CDR3 DNA sequence: TGTGCCAGCAGTTATGATGGCATTCAGTACTTC.

The sample holds many counts of this clonotype. J is TRBJ2-5 and V is TRBV7-9; 9 positions match TRBD2. CDR3 length: 17 amino acids. V lost 7 bases and J lost 3; bases outside the gene matches: 15. Per germline, CDR1 SEHNR and CDR2 FQNEAQ (reference sequence). CDR3 amino acids: CASTSPEGLAGEETQYF. CDR3 nucleotide sequence: TGTGCCAGCACCTCTCCGGAGGGGTTAGCGGGAGAAGAGACCCAGTACTTC.

The V and J genes are TRBV20-1 and TRBJ1-2; no firm D call. Trimming took 6 bases from V and 7 from J, leaving 12 bases between them. CDR3 length: 11 residues. Germline loops: CDR1 DFQATT, CDR2 SNEGSKA (reference sequence). The CDR3 region has the DNA TGCAGTGCGAGTCCAACGAGTGGCTACACCTTC. Translating it yields CSASPTSGYTF.

V usage is TRBV2 and J usage is TRBJ2-3; 9 bases align to TRBD2. The CDR3 has 16 residues. Germline CDR1 is SNHLY and CDR2 is FYNNEI. With V trimmed by 1 base and J by 3 bases, 5 bases remained unmatched. CDR3 in amino acids: CASSEGRLAGTDTQYF. CDR3 DNA sequence: TGTGCCAGCAGTGAAGGAAGGCTAGCGGGGACAGATACGCAGTATTTT.

This clonotype was detected ten times or more. The genes are TRBV6-5 and TRBJ1-2; TRBD1 might be the D (5 bases). Trimming pared 6 bases from V and 6 bases from J, leaving 11 bases between. The CDR3 consists of 12 residues. Germline CDR1 is MNHEY and CDR2 is SVGAGI. The CDR3 DNA reads as TGTGCCAGCAGCCCAGGGAGGCATGGCTACACCTTC. It encodes CASSPGRHGYTF.

This clonotype was seen ten or more times. CDR3 residues: CASSLDGGVQYF. The CDR3 DNA sequence: TGTGCCAGCAGCTTAGATGGGGGTGTGCAGTACTTC. The chain employs TRBV11-3 and TRBJ2-7; possibly TRBD1 or TRBD2 for D (5 bases each). CDR3 length equals 12 residues. Germline loops: CDR1 SGHNT, CDR2 YENEEA. Trimming stripped 0 bases from V and 9 bases from J, with 9 bases between.

The chain links TRBV5-1 to TRBJ1-2; D is undetermined. V shed 0 bases and J shed 2 bases, with 8 bases lying between them. Germline CDR1 and CDR2: SGHRS and YFSETQ. This CDR3 is 14 amino acids long. CDR3 bases: TGCGCCAGCAGCTTGGAAAGTATAAACTATGGCTACACCTTC. The encoded protein is CASSLESINYGYTF.

The genes are TRBV20-1 and TRBJ2-7, with unresolved D. The germline CDR1 and CDR2 sequences are DFQATT and SNEGSKA (reference sequence). This CDR3 spans 15 amino acids. Trimming cost V 0 bases and J 4 bases, with 16 bases left between them. This CDR3 reads CSARDERRPLYEQYF. In DNA, the CDR3 is TGCAGTGCTAGAGATGAACGTCGCCCACTGTACGAGCAGTACTTC.

This clonotype was observed at least ten times. The chain is built from TRBV29-1 and TRBJ1-1; D call uncertain. The CDR3 contains 13 residues. Trimming pared 4 bases from V and 1 base from J, leaving 10 bases between. CDR1 and CDR2 from the germline V gene are SQVTM and ANQGSEA. This CDR3 is CSVGFLRNTEAFF. CDR3 DNA sequence: TGCAGCGTTGGGTTTCTCCGGAACACTGAAGCTTTCTTT.